This T cell receptor (beta chain) emerged from a study of radiotherapy plus CTLA-4 blockade in lung cancer. Germline loops: CDR1 SGHRS, CDR2 YFSETQ. V gave up 3 bases and J gave up 2 bases, with 15 bases separating them. CDR3 length: 15 residues. Method: immunoSEQ multiplex PCR; TCRdb's copy keeps in-frame clones and lacks some. The sample consists of 78,000 or so clones, more than 75% of them appearing once. Here the sequenced sample was peripheral blood, taken from a patient treated with radiotherapy plus ipilimumab. The TCR comes from a human donor with non-small cell lung cancer who had stable disease on radiotherapy plus ipilimumab. This chain connects TRBV5-1 to TRBJ2-7; D could derive from TRBD1 or TRBD2 (5 bases each). The CDR3 is CASSSRDRGPYEQYF. The CDR3 DNA reads TGCGCCAGCAGCTCCCGGGACCGTGGACCCTACGAGCAGTACTTC. Combining the CDR3 with reference TRBV5-1 and TRBJ2-7 gives the whole variable domain KAGVTQTPRYLIKTRGQQVTLSCSPISGHRSVSWYQQTPGQGLQFLFEYFSETQRNKGNFPGRFSGRQFSNSRSEMNVSTLELGDSALYLCASSSRDRGPYEQYFGPGTRLTVT.